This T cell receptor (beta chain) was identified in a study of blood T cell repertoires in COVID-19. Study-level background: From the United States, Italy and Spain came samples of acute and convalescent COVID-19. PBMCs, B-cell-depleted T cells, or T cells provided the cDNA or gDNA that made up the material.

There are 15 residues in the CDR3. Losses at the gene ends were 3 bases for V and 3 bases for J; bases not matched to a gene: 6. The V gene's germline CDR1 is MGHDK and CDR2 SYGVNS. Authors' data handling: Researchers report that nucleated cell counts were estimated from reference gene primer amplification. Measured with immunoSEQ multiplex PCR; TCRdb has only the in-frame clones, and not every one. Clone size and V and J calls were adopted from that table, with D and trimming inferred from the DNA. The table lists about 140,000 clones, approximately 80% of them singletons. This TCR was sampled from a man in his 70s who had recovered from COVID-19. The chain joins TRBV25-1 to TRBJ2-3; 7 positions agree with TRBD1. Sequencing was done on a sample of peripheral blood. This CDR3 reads CASSDTGAPTDTQYF. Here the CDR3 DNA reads TGTGCCAGCAGTGACACAGGGGCGCCTACAGATACGCAGTATTTT. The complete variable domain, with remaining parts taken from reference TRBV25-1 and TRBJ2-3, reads EADIYQTPRYLVIGTGKKITLECSQTMGHDKMYWYQQDPGMELHLIHYSYGVNSTEKGDLSSESTVSRIRTEHFPLTLESARPSHTSQYLCASSDTGAPTDTQYFGPGTRLTVL.